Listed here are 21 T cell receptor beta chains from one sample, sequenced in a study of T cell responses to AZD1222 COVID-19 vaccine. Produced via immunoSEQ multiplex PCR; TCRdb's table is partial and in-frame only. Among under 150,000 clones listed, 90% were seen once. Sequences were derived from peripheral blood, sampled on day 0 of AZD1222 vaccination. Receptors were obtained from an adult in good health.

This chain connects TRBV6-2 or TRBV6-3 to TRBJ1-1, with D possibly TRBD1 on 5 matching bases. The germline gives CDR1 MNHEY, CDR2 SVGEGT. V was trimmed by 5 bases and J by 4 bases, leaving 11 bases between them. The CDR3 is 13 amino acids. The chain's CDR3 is CASSRQIPTEAFF. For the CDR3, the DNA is TGTGCCAGCAGTCGACAGATACCCACTGAAGCTTTCTTT.

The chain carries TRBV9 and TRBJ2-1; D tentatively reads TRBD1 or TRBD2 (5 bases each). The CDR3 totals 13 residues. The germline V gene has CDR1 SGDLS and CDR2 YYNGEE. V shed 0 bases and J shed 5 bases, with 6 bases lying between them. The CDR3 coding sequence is TGTGCCAGCAGCGTAGGAGGGGACAATGAGCAGTTCTTC. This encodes CASSVGGDNEQFF.

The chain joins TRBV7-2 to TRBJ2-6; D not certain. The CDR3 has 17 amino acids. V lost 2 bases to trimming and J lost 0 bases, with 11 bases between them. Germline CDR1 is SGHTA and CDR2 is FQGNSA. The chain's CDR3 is CASSLFARSSGANVLTF. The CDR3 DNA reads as TGTGCCAGCAGCTTATTTGCTCGAAGCTCTGGGGCCAACGTCCTGACTTTC.

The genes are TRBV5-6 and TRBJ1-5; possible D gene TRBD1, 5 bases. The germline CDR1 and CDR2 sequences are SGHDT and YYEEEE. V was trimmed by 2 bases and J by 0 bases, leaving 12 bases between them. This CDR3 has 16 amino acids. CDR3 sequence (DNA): TGTGCCAGCAGCTTTTGGGGGACTCATAGCAATCAGCCCCAGCATTTT. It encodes CASSFWGTHSNQPQHF.

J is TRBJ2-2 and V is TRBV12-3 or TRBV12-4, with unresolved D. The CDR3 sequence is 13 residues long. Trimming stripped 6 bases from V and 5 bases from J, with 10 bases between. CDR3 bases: TGTGCCAGCAGCCTGGCCTTTACCGGGGAGCTGTTTTTT. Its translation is CASSLAFTGELFF.

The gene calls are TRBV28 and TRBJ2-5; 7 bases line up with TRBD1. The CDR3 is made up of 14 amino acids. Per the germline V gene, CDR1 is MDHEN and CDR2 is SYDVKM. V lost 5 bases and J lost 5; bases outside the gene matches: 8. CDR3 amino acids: CASSPTGTVETQYF. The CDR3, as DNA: TGTGCCAGCAGTCCCACCGGGACAGTGGAGACCCAGTACTTC. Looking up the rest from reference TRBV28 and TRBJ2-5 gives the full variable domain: DVKVTQSSRYLVKRTGEKVFLECVQDMDHENMFWYRQDPGLGLRLIYFSYDVKMKEKGDIPEGYSVSREKKERFSLILESASTNQTSMYLCASSPTGTVETQYFGPGTRLLVL.

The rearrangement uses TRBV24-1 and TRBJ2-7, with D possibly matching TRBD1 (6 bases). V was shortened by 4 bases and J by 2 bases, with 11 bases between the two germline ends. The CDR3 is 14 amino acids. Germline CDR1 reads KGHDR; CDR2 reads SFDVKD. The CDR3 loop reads CATSDRRGPYEQYF. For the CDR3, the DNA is TGTGCCACCAGTGACCGCAGGGGTCCCTACGAGCAGTACTTC.

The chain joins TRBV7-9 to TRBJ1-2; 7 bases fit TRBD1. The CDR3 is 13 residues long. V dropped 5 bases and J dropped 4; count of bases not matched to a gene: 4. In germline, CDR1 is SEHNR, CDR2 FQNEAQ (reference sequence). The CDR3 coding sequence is TGTGCCAGCAGCCAGGGGGTATCCTATGGCTACACCTTC. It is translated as CASSQGVSYGYTF.

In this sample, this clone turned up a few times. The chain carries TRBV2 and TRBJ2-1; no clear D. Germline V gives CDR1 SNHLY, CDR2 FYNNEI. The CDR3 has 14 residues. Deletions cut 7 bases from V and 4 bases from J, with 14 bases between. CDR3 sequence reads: CASIPAGTYNEQFF. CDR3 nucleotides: TGTGCCAGCATCCCAGCCGGAACGTACAATGAGCAGTTCTTC. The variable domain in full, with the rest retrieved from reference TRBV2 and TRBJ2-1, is EPEVTQTPSHQVTQMGQEVILRCVPISNHLYFYWYRQILGQKVEFLVSFYNNEISEKSEIFDDQFSVERPDGSNFTLKIRSTKLEDSAMYFCASIPAGTYNEQFFGPGTRLTVL.

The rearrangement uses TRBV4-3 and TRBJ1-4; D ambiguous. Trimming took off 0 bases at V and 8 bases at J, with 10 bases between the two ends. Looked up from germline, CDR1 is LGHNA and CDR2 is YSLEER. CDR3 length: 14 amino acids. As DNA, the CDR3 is TGCGCCAGCAGCCAAGACTTAGGTAGAGAAAAACTGTTTTTT. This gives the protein CASSQDLGREKLFF.

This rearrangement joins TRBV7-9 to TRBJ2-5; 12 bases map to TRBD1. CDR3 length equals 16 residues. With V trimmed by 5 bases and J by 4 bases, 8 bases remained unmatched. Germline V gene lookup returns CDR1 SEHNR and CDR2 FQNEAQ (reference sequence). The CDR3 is CASSPLGQGATETQYF. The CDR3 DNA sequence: TGTGCCAGCAGCCCCTTGGGACAGGGGGCGACAGAGACCCAGTACTTC.

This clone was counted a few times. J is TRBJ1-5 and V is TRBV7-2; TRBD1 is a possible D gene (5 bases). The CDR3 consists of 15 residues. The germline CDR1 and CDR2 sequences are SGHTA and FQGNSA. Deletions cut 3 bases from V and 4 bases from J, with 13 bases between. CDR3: CASSFNVGGNQPQHF. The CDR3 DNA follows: TGTGCCAGCAGCTTTAATGTCGGGGGTAATCAGCCCCAGCATTTT.

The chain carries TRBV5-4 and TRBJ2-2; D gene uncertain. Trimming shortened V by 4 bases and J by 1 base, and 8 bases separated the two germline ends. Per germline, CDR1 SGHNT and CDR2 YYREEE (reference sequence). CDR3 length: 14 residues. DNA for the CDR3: TGTGCCAGCAGCCTCACAGTGAACACCGGGGAGCTGTTTTTT. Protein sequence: CASSLTVNTGELFF. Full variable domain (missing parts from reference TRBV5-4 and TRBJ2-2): ETGVTQSPTHLIKTRGQQVTLRCSSQSGHNTVSWYQQALGQGPQFIFQYYREEENGRGNFPPRFSGLQFPNYSSELNVNALELDDSALYLCASSLTVNTGELFFGEGSRLTVL.

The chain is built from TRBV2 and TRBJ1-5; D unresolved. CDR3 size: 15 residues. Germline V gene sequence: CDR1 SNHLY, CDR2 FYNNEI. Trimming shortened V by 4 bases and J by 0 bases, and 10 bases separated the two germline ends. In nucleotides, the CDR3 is TGTGCCAGCAGTGTATGGGGATATAGCAATCAGCCCCAGCATTTT. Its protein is CASSVWGYSNQPQHF.

The CDR3 reads CAISPGTSLDNEQFF. CDR3 in DNA: TGTGCCATCAGTCCCGGGACTAGCCTCGACAATGAGCAGTTCTTC. The J gene is TRBJ2-1, the V gene TRBV10-3; 9 bases line up with TRBD2. The germline CDR1 and CDR2 sequences are ENHRY and SYGVKD. CDR3 length: 15 amino acids. Trimming at V came to 5 bases and at J to 5 bases, leaving 7 bases not matched to a gene.

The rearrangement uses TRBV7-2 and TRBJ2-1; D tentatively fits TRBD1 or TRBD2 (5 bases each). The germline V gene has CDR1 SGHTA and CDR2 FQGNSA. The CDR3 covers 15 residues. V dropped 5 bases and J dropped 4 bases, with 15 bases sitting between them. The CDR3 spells CASSPWGSGYNEQFF. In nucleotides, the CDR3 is TGTGCCAGCAGCCCCTGGGGGAGTGGATACAATGAGCAGTTCTTC.

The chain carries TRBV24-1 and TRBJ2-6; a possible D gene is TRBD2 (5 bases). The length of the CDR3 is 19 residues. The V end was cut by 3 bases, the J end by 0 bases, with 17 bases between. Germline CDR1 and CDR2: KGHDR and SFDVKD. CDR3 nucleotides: TGTGCCACCAGTGATCCACGGGGTAGTCGAGCCTCTGGGGCCAACGTCCTGACTTTC. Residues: CATSDPRGSRASGANVLTF.

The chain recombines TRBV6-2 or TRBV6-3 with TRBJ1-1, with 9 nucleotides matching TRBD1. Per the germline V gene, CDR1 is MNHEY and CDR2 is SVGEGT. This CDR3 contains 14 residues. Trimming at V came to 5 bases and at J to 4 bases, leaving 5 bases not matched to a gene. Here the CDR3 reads CASSRDRVGTEAFF. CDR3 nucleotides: TGTGCCAGCAGTCGGGACAGGGTGGGCACTGAAGCTTTCTTT.

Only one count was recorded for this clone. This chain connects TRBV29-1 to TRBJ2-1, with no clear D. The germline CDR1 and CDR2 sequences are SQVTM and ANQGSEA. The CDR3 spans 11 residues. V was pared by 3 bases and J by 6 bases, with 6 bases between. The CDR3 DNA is TGCAGCGTTGATTGGTTCAATGAGCAGTTCTTC. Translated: CSVDWFNEQFF.

In DNA, the CDR3 is TGTGCCAGCAGACTAGCGTTAGGGGTTACCGGGGAGCTGTTTTTT. It encodes CASRLALGVTGELFF. This chain joins TRBV6-5 and TRBJ2-2; 7 bases fit TRBD2. Germline V gene data show CDR1 as MNHEY and CDR2 as SVGAGI. V lost 6 bases and J lost 5; bases outside the gene matches: 9. The CDR3 totals 15 residues.

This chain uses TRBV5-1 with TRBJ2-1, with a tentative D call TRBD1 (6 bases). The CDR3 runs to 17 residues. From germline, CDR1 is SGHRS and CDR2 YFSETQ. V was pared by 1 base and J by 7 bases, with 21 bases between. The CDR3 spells CASSLLTILGRGNEQFF. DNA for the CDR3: TGCGCCAGCAGCTTGCTCACCATTTTGGGCAGGGGTAATGAGCAGTTCTTC.